Presented here are 26 T cell receptor beta chains from one specimen sequenced in a study of T cell changes during pregnancy in multiple sclerosis. The method was immunoSEQ multiplex PCR; TCRdb's version includes in-frame clones alone and lacks a portion of them. The sample shows about 33,000 clones, over 80% of them seen only once. This sample comprised CD4+ T cells from peripheral blood mononuclear cells, obtained in the third trimester of pregnancy. The receptors were sampled from a female donor in good health, enrolled as a control in a pregnancy study.

The chain employs TRBV29-1 and TRBJ1-4; 7 nucleotides agree with TRBD1. Per the germline V gene, CDR1 is SQVTM and CDR2 is ANQGSEA. The CDR3 contains 12 residues. Losses at the gene ends were 7 bases for V and 3 bases for J; bases not matched to a gene: 2. The DNA for the CDR3 is TGCAGCGGCGGGACAGCTAATGAAAAACTGTTTTTT. It encodes CSGGTANEKLFF. Combining the CDR3 with reference TRBV29-1 and TRBJ1-4 gives the whole variable domain SAVISQKPSRDICQRGTSLTIQCQVDSQVTMMFWYRQQPGQSLTLIATANQGSEATYESGFVIDKFPISRPNLTFSTLTVSNMSPEDSSIYLCSGGTANEKLFFGSGTQLSVL.

This sequence joins TRBV7-3 and TRBJ2-1; 7 positions agree with TRBD1. CDR3 length: 13 amino acids. Losses at the gene ends were 4 bases for V and 6 bases for J; bases not matched to a gene: 3. CDR1 and CDR2 from the germline V gene are SGHTA and FQGTGA. CDR3 nucleotides: TGTGCCAGCAGCTACGACAGGGCCAATGAGCAGTTCTTC. This codes for CASSYDRANEQFF. Full variable domain (outside the CDR3, taken from reference TRBV7-3 and TRBJ2-1): GAGVSQTPSNKVTEKGKYVELRCDPISGHTALYWYRQSLGQGPEFLIYFQGTGAADDSGLPNDRFFAVRPEGSVSTLKIQRTERGDSAVYLCASSYDRANEQFFGPGTRLTVL.

The chain joins TRBV5-4 to TRBJ2-1, with no clear D. This CDR3 is 14 amino acids long. V was clipped by 0 bases and J by 5 bases, with 9 bases between them. Germline CDR1 reads SGHNT; CDR2 reads YYREEE (reference sequence). Here the CDR3 reads CASSLVGGNNEQFF. The DNA of the CDR3 is TGTGCCAGCAGCTTGGTTGGCGGTAACAATGAGCAGTTCTTC.

V gene TRBV29-1 combines with J gene TRBJ2-1; 8 nucleotides match TRBD1. Germline trimming cut 5 bases from V and 8 bases from J; bases unmatched to any gene: 8. The length of the CDR3 is 13 residues. Germline values: CDR1 SQVTM, CDR2 ANQGSEA. The CDR3 sequence: CSVIQGARDEQFF. The CDR3 DNA follows: TGCAGCGTTATTCAGGGGGCGAGGGATGAGCAGTTCTTC.

The V gene is TRBV9, the J gene TRBJ2-3; 14 bases agree with TRBD2. The CDR3 length is 16 residues. Germline CDR1 SGDLS, CDR2 YYNGEE. The junction had 3 bases not matched to a gene; V was cut back by 3 bases and J by 3 bases. CDR3 loop: CASSAGTSGSTDTQYF. For the CDR3, the DNA is TGTGCCAGCAGCGCCGGGACTAGCGGGAGTACAGATACGCAGTATTTT.

This chain links TRBV5-1 with TRBJ2-7; possibly TRBD2 for D (6 bases). The CDR3 runs to 13 residues. CDR1 is SGHRS, CDR2 YFSETQ, per germline. With 0 bases removed from V and 6 bases from J, the gap between germline ends came to 10 bases. CDR3 in amino acids: CASSLAGGAEQYF. CDR3 coding DNA: TGCGCCAGCAGCTTGGCAGGCGGGGCCGAGCAGTACTTC.

The gene calls are TRBV5-6 and TRBJ2-5; 11 positions match TRBD2. This CDR3 contains 15 residues. Per germline, CDR1 SGHDT and CDR2 YYEEEE. The V segment lost 1 base and the J segment 5 bases; nucleotides outside the gene matches: 4. The CDR3 DNA reads TGTGCCAGCAGCTTGTTAGCGGGGGGGCCGGAGACCCAGTACTTC. Encoded protein: CASSLLAGGPETQYF.

The chain combines TRBV7-2 with TRBJ2-7; 9 bases are shared with TRBD1. Per the germline V gene, CDR1 is SGHTA and CDR2 is FQGNSA. V trimming: 1 base; J trimming: 2 bases; junction bases outside the gene matches: 3. The CDR3 loop spans 15 amino acids. CDR3 sequence reads: CASSLVGQGPYEQYF. The CDR3 bases are TGTGCCAGCAGCTTAGTAGGACAGGGGCCCTACGAGCAGTACTTC. The full variable domain, rest sourced from reference TRBV7-2 and TRBJ2-7, is GAGVSQSPSNKVTEKGKDVELRCDPISGHTALYWYRQSLGQGLEFLIYFQGNSAPDKSGLPSDRFSAERTGGSVSTLTIQRTQQEDSAVYLCASSLVGQGPYEQYFGPGTRLTVT.

The chain couples TRBV5-1 to TRBJ2-3; 10 bases fit TRBD1. The germline CDR1 and CDR2 sequences are SGHRS and YFSETQ. With V trimmed by 2 bases and J by 2 bases, 5 bases remained unmatched. The CDR3 sequence is 16 residues long. The CDR3 sequence is CASSFPGTGATDTQYF. In DNA form, the CDR3 reads TGCGCCAGCAGCTTCCCTGGGACAGGGGCCACAGATACGCAGTATTTT.

CDR3 protein: CASSTAGLTYNEQFF. The CDR3, as DNA: TGTGCCAGCAGCACAGCGGGGCTAACCTACAATGAGCAGTTCTTC. The V gene is TRBV7-2, the J gene TRBJ2-1; 7 positions match TRBD2. The CDR3 extends over 15 amino acids. The germline V gene has CDR1 SGHTA and CDR2 FQGNSA. The V gene end was trimmed by 5 bases and the J gene end by 2 bases; junction bases not matched to a gene: 6.

The chain carries TRBV7-7 and TRBJ2-2; 11 nucleotides align to TRBD2. The CDR3 has 17 amino acids. Germline V CDR1 and CDR2: SSHAT, FNYEAQ (reference sequence). V shed 5 bases, J shed 5 bases, and the junction held 10 bases outside the gene matches. In nucleotides, the CDR3 is TGTGCCAGCAGCCCCGGGCTAGCGGGGGGAGGAACCGGGGAGCTGTTTTTT. Translated, it gives CASSPGLAGGGTGELFF.

This sequence joins TRBV28 and TRBJ2-3; D unresolved. V was pared by 3 bases and J by 6 bases, with 7 bases between. The CDR3 is made up of 12 amino acids. Per the germline V gene, CDR1 is MDHEN and CDR2 is SYDVKM. The CDR3 nucleotides read TGTGCCAGCAGTTTTGTCCCTGATACGCAGTATTTT. This gives the protein CASSFVPDTQYF.

The V call is TRBV4-1, the J call TRBJ1-4; D is ambiguous. V was pared by 3 bases and J by 7 bases, with 9 bases between. The CDR3 is 13 residues long. Germline values: CDR1 MGHRA, CDR2 YSYEKL. The CDR3 coding sequence is TGCGCCAGCAGCCAGCGGAGGGTTGAAAAACTGTTTTTT. Translation: CASSQRRVEKLFF.

The rearrangement links TRBV4-3 to TRBJ1-1, with 9 bases aligning to TRBD1. The length of the CDR3 is 15 residues. The V gene end was trimmed by 0 bases and the J gene end by 1 base; junction bases not matched to a gene: 0. The V gene's germline CDR1 is LGHNA and CDR2 YSLEER. CDR3 nucleotide sequence: TGCGCCAGCAGCCAAGAGGGACAGGGGAACACTGAAGCTTTCTTT. It translates to CASSQEGQGNTEAFF.

The count of this clone is one. J is TRBJ2-1 and V is TRBV19, with 9 bases fitting TRBD2. Germline CDR1 is LNHDA and CDR2 is SQIVND (reference sequence). V was clipped by 4 bases and J by 6 bases; unmatched bases: 16. The CDR3 runs 18 residues. The CDR3 here is CASSTGRASGKGVNEQFF. The CDR3 DNA is TGTGCCAGTAGTACGGGGCGGGCTAGCGGGAAGGGGGTCAATGAGCAGTTCTTC.

This chain connects TRBV6-4 to TRBJ1-2, with D tentatively TRBD1 (5 bases). The length of the CDR3 is 16 residues. Germline CDR1 is MRHNA and CDR2 is SNTAGT. V shed 2 bases and J shed 4 bases, with 17 bases lying between them. DNA for the CDR3: TGTGCCAGCAGTGACGCAGGGAATCGAGGAGCCTATGGCTACACCTTC. This encodes CASSDAGNRGAYGYTF.

The rearrangement links TRBV25-1 to TRBJ2-7; TRBD2 agrees at 12 bases. From germline, CDR1 is MGHDK and CDR2 SYGVNS. CDR3 length: 16 residues. V shed 3 bases, J shed 3 bases, and the junction held 6 bases outside the gene matches. CDR3 sequence: CASSEPLAGGLYEQYF. For the CDR3, the DNA is TGTGCCAGCAGTGAGCCACTAGCGGGGGGTCTCTACGAGCAGTACTTC.

The CDR3 is CASSHSANEQYF. The CDR3 nucleotides read TGTGCCAGCAGCCATAGCGCCAACGAGCAGTACTTC. V gene TRBV6-5 combines with J gene TRBJ2-7, with a weak D call TRBD2 (5 bases). The CDR3 contains 12 residues. V was trimmed by 6 bases and J by 5 bases, leaving 11 bases between them. The V gene's germline CDR1 is MNHEY and CDR2 SVGAGI.

V gene TRBV15 combines with J gene TRBJ1-2, with D possibly matching TRBD1 (6 bases). From germline, CDR1 is LNHNV and CDR2 YYDKDF (reference sequence). Trimming pared 8 bases from V and 0 bases from J, leaving 19 bases between. CDR3 length: 16 amino acids. DNA for the CDR3: TGTGCCACCGAAATGACAGGATACACAGCTAACTATGGCTACACCTTC. Protein sequence: CATEMTGYTANYGYTF.

The chain links TRBV14 to TRBJ2-1, with D maybe TRBD2 (6 bases). The germline V and J ends were trimmed by 6 bases and 7 bases, with 19 bases remaining between them. This CDR3 has 15 amino acids. CDR1 and CDR2 (germline): SGHDN, FVKESK. The CDR3 protein is CASSITGDDENEQFF. The CDR3 region has the DNA TGTGCCAGCAGTATAACGGGGGATGACGAGAATGAGCAGTTCTTC.

The chain combines TRBV28 with TRBJ1-5; D uncertain. The CDR3 runs 15 residues. The germline V and J ends were trimmed by 5 bases and 5 bases, with 16 bases remaining between them. Germline V lookup: CDR1 MDHEN, CDR2 SYDVKM. The CDR3 sequence is CASSTVYSNYQPQHF. CDR3 in DNA: TGTGCCAGCAGTACAGTATACTCAAACTATCAGCCCCAGCATTTT.

The V call is TRBV15, the J call TRBJ1-5, with 7 bases aligning to TRBD1. The CDR3 totals 18 residues. Germline CDR1 and CDR2: LNHNV and YYDKDF (reference sequence). The junction had 12 bases not matched to a gene; V was cut back by 4 bases and J by 0 bases. As DNA, the CDR3 is TGTGCCACCAGCAAACCGGGACAGAGAGGTGTTAGCAATCAGCCCCAGCATTTT. It specifies CATSKPGQRGVSNQPQHF.

The chain links TRBV4-1 to TRBJ1-2; 7 positions match TRBD1. This CDR3 has 15 amino acids. Germline values: CDR1 MGHRA, CDR2 YSYEKL. J was trimmed by 6 bases and V by 1 base; bases with no gene match: 8. The CDR3 sequence: CASSQGIGGWDGYTF. Here the CDR3 DNA reads TGCGCCAGCAGCCAAGGGATAGGGGGCTGGGATGGCTACACCTTC.

This clone was seen just once. V is TRBV6-6 and J is TRBJ1-3; 9 bases align to TRBD1. Germline-derived CDR1 and CDR2 are MNHNY and SVGAGI (reference sequence). The CDR3 runs 16 residues. The junction had 7 bases not matched to a gene; V was cut back by 7 bases and J by 0 bases. The CDR3 coding sequence is TGTGCCAGCACCTTGGGACAGGGCCACTCTGGAAACACCATATATTTT. The encoded protein is CASTLGQGHSGNTIYF.

J is TRBJ2-3 and V is TRBV5-1; TRBD2 aligns across 9 bases. CDR3 size: 15 residues. V shed 1 base and J 3 bases; nucleotides not matched to a gene: 3. CDR1 is SGHRS and CDR2 is YFSETQ in the germline V gene. CDR3 amino acids: CASSLSSGATDTQYF. CDR3 nucleotides: TGCGCCAGCAGCTTGTCTAGCGGGGCAACAGATACGCAGTATTTT.

The chain carries TRBV27 and TRBJ2-7; D possibly corresponds to TRBD2 (5 bases). This CDR3 has 14 residues. Trimming removed 5 bases at V and 5 bases at J, with 16 bases between. Germline CDR1 reads MNHEY; CDR2 reads SMNVEV (reference sequence). The CDR3 loop is CASSPYEGEHEQYF. CDR3 sequence (DNA): TGTGCCAGCAGTCCCTATGAGGGTGAGCACGAGCAGTACTTC.